A single sample gave rise to the 5 T cell receptor beta chains below, sequenced in a study of CD8 T cells in Susac syndrome. It was with random hexamers that 0.5 to 1 ug RNA was reverse transcribed. TCRdb fed the immunoSEQ multiplex PCR reads into MiXCR, producing one record per CDR3 protein. This sample has around 130,000 distinct CDR3 sequences, with 90% to 95% found just once. The sample taken for sequencing was CD4+ T cells from PBMCs. Source of these receptors: a human donor in good health.

This chain connects TRBV23-1 to TRBJ2-5; unclear D gene. TRBV23-1 is known as an ORF, though its function is uncertain. This CDR3 contains 10 residues. The V gene lost 4 bases and the J gene lost 5 bases, with 2 bases spanning the gap. The CDR3 reads CASSPETQYF. The CDR3 nucleotides read TGCGCCAGCAGTCCCGAGACCCAGTACTTC.

The V and J genes are TRBV3-1 and TRBJ2-7; 9 nucleotides align to TRBD2. V lost 1 base, J lost 3 bases, and 4 bases stayed unmatched. There are 15 residues in the CDR3. Per the germline V gene, CDR1 is LGHDT and CDR2 is YNNKEL (reference sequence). CDR3 nucleotide sequence: TGTGCCAGCAGCCAAGTACTAGCGGGTGGCTACGAGCAGTACTTC. Residues: CASSQVLAGGYEQYF.

The chain is built from TRBV29-1 and TRBJ1-3; D remains unclear. Per the germline V gene, CDR1 is SQVTM and CDR2 is ANQGSEA. Trimming cost V 6 bases and J 4 bases, with 13 bases left between them. The CDR3 totals 13 residues. The CDR3 spells CSVRARGGNTIYF. The CDR3 coding sequence is TGCAGCGTGCGAGCTCGAGGGGGAAACACCATATATTTT.

The chain carries TRBV28 and TRBJ2-1; D gene unclear. Per germline, CDR1 MDHEN and CDR2 SYDVKM. V lost 2 bases and J lost 7, with 9 bases in between. This CDR3 has 13 amino acids. The CDR3 region has the DNA TGTGCCAGCAGTTTAGGATTCCTGAATGAGCAGTTCTTC. It translates to CASSLGFLNEQFF.

The genes are TRBV5-4 and TRBJ2-1; 11 nucleotides agree with TRBD2. The CDR3 extends over 15 amino acids. Germline assignment: CDR1 SGHNT and CDR2 YYREEE (reference sequence). Losses at the gene ends were 5 bases for V and 5 bases for J; bases not matched to a gene: 6. The CDR3 is CASRPGTSGNNEQFF. In DNA, the CDR3 is TGTGCCAGCAGACCTGGGACTAGCGGTAACAATGAGCAGTTCTTC. Variable domain in full (rest from reference TRBV5-4 and TRBJ2-1): ETGVTQSPTHLIKTRGQQVTLRCSSQSGHNTVSWYQQALGQGPQFIFQYYREEENGRGNFPPRFSGLQFPNYSSELNVNALELDDSALYLCASRPGTSGNNEQFFGPGTRLTVL.